This record concerns one TCR beta chain sequence. Measured with immunoSEQ multiplex PCR; TCRdb has only the in-frame clones, and not every one. The table includes around 91,000 clones, roughly 90% detected once. These data originate in a study of T cells in localized non-small cell lung cancer. This sample comprised peripheral blood, obtained before any cancer treatment. The source is a man aged 35 to 70 with stage I squamous cell lung carcinoma.

The CDR3 loop reads CASSLWGTSGNTIYF. The CDR3 DNA is TGTGCCAGCAGCTTATGGGGGACCTCTGGAAACACCATATATTTT. The rearrangement links TRBV7-2 to TRBJ1-3; D might be TRBD1 (5 bases). Trimming stripped 2 bases from V and 0 bases from J, with 8 bases between. The CDR3 covers 15 residues. Germline CDR1 SGHTA, CDR2 FQGNSA. Using reference TRBV7-2 and TRBJ1-3 for the parts outside the CDR3, the full variable domain is GAGVSQSPSNKVTEKGKDVELRCDPISGHTALYWYRQSLGQGLEFLIYFQGNSAPDKSGLPSDRFSAERTGGSVSTLTIQRTQQEDSAVYLCASSLWGTSGNTIYFGEGSWLTVV.